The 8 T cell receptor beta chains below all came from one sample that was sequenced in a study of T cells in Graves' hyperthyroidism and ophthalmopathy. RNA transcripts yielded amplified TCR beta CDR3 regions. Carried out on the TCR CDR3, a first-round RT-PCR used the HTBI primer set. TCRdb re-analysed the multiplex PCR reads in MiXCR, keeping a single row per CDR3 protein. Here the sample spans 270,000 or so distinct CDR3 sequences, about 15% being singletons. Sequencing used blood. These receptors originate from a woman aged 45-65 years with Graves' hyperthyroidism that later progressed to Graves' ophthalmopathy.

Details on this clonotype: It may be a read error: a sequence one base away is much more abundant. CDR3 in amino acids: CASSRWGGRTEAFF. CDR3 bases: TGTGCCAGCAGTAGATGGGGGGGAAGGACTGAAGCTTTCTTT. V gene TRBV28 combines with J gene TRBJ1-1; D is possibly TRBD1 (5 bases). Germline CDR1 reads MDHEN; CDR2 reads SYDVKM. The CDR3 extends over 14 amino acids. V lost 5 bases and J 5 bases, leaving 15 bases between the germline ends.

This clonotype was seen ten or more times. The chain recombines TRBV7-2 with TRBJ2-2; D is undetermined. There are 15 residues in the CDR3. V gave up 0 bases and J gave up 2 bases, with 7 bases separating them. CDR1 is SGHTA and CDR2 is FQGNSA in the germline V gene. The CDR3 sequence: CASSLAADNTGELFF. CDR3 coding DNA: TGTGCCAGCAGCTTAGCAGCCGATAACACCGGGGAGCTGTTTTTT.

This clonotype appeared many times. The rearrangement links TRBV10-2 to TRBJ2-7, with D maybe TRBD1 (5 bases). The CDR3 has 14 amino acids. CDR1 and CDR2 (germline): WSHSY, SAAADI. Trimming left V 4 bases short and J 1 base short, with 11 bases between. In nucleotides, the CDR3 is TGCGCCAGCAGTGGGTGGCAGGGATCCTACGAGCAGTACTTC. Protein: CASSGWQGSYEQYF.

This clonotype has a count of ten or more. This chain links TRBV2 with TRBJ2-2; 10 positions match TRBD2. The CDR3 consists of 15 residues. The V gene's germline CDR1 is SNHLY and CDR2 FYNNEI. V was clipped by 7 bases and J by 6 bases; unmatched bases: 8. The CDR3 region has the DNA TGTGCCAGCACGGAGCTAGCGGGAGTTGCCGGGGAGCTGTTTTTT. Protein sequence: CASTELAGVAGELFF.

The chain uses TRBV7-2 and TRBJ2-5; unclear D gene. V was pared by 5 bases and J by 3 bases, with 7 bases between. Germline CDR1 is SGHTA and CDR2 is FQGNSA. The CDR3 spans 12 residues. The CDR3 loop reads CASSAHKETQYF. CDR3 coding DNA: TGTGCCAGCAGCGCCCACAAAGAGACCCAGTACTTC.

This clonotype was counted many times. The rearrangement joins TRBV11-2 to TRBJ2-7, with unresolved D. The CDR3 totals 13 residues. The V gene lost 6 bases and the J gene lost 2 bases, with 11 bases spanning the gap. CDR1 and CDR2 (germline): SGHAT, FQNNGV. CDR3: CASSATPPYEQYF. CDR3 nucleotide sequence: TGTGCCAGCAGTGCAACGCCCCCCTACGAGCAGTACTTC.

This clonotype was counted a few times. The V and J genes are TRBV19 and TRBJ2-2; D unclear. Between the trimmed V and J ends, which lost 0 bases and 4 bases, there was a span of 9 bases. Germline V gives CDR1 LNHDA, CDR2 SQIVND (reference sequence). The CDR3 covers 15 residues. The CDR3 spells CASSIEPVGTGELFF. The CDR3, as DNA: TGTGCCAGTAGTATAGAACCGGTCGGCACCGGGGAGCTGTTTTTT.

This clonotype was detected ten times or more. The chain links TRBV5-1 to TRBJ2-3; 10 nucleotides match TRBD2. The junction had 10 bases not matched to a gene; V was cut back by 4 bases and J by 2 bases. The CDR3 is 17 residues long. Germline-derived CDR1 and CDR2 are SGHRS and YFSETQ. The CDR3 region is CASSVSGRTDYTDTQYF. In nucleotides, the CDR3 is TGCGCCAGCAGCGTTAGCGGGAGGACCGATTACACAGATACGCAGTATTTT.